This is a list of T cell receptor beta chains from one sample in a study of spatial heterogeneity in lung cancer. TCRdb itself ran the 5' RACE reads through MiXCR, one entry per CDR3 protein. Counted here are approximately 4,600 distinct CDR3 sequences, about 22% occurring once; the ten biggest clones make up roughly 25%. The sample was normal lung tissue next to the tumor, taken at surgery. Source of these receptors: a female donor with early-stage non-small cell lung cancer. Both conserved end residues are trimmed from each CDR3. Fields, in order: CDR3 protein, V gene, CDR3 length.

CDR3: ASRLHSARDSYEQY
V: TRBV5-1
length: 14

CDR3: ASSFNSPTSSTDTQY
V: TRBV5-1
length: 15

CDR3: ATSRGYTGEEKLF
V: TRBV15
length: 13

CDR3: VSTSRAPTHNEQF
V: TRBV27
length: 13

CDR3: ASSFSVGDSGELF
V: TRBV7-2
length: 13

CDR3: ASSGRQGNSPLH
V: TRBV6-5
length: 12

CDR3: ASSEGSGTNTDTQY
V: TRBV2
length: 14

CDR3: ASSLVGYPDTQY
V: TRBV5-1
length: 12

CDR3: ATSRDLPTQQY
V: TRBV15
length: 11

CDR3: ASSSDGRNSPLH
V: TRBV9
length: 12

CDR3: SVGAGTRPTDTQY
V: TRBV29-1
length: 13

CDR3: SATGTGASYEQY
V: TRBV20-1
length: 12

CDR3: ASSLRTGGYTEAF
V: TRBV11-2
length: 13

CDR3: ASSLAGSNEQF
V: TRBV5-8
length: 11

CDR3: ASSYGNPADTQY
V: TRBV6-2/TRBV6-3
length: 12

CDR3: ASSHRGGTEAF
V: TRBV6-2/TRBV6-3
length: 11

CDR3: ASTPQETQY
V: TRBV2
length: 9

CDR3: ASSSSPTRSYEQY
V: TRBV7-2
length: 13

CDR3: ASSPVPGTGYNEQF
V: TRBV7-2
length: 14

CDR3: SVEDGFGRQETQY
V: TRBV29-1
length: 13

CDR3: SAATHLLAGKNIQY
V: TRBV20-1
length: 14

CDR3: ASSLEGTGGELF
V: TRBV5-1
length: 12

CDR3: ASSLEGTGGVHGYT
V: TRBV7-2
length: 14

CDR3: ASSPGTGGMDTEAF
V: TRBV5-1
length: 14

CDR3: ASSLTIMANTGELF
V: TRBV12-3/TRBV12-4
length: 14

CDR3: SAEAGSSGGGETQY
V: TRBV20-1
length: 14